What follows are 11 T cell receptor beta chains derived from one specimen sequenced in a study of OX40 agonist ivuxolimab in advanced cancers. The method was immunoSEQ multiplex PCR; TCRdb's version includes in-frame clones alone and lacks a portion of them. Of 50,000 to 60,000 clones listed, about 90% are singletons. Sample: CD4+ or CD8+ T cells sorted from blood, taken in a trial of the OX40 agonist ivuxolimab. Receptors originate from an adult with an advanced solid tumor such as melanoma, head and neck, liver or kidney cancer.

This clone has a handful of counts. This chain connects TRBV27 to TRBJ2-1, with 8 positions matching TRBD2. This CDR3 has 17 residues. Germline CDR1 MNHEY, CDR2 SMNVEV (reference sequence). Trimming removed 0 bases from V and 2 bases from J; junction bases left unmatched: 6. The CDR3 DNA follows: TGTGCCAGCAGTTTATCGAAGGCGCGGGAGGCCTACAATGAGCAGTTCTTC. Translating gives CASSLSKAREAYNEQFF.

The V gene is TRBV19, the J gene TRBJ2-5; 8 nucleotides align to TRBD2. Germline V gives CDR1 LNHDA, CDR2 SQIVND (reference sequence). The CDR3 is 15 amino acids. With V trimmed by 6 bases and J by 3 bases, 9 bases remained unmatched. CDR3 region: CASRNSGGAEETQYF. The CDR3, as DNA: TGTGCCAGTAGAAACAGCGGGGGAGCCGAAGAGACCCAGTACTTC.

The genes are TRBV27 and TRBJ1-1; no firm D call. Germline V gives CDR1 MNHEY, CDR2 SMNVEV (reference sequence). Trimming removed 5 bases at V and 8 bases at J, with 9 bases between. The CDR3 has 11 residues. CDR3 sequence (DNA): TGTGCCAGCAGTGGAGGGTTAGAAGCTTTCTTT. Its translation: CASSGGLEAFF.

This sequence joins TRBV15 and TRBJ2-5, with a possible D match to TRBD1 (5 bases). This CDR3 comprises 15 residues. The V gene lost 2 bases and the J gene lost 0 bases, with 10 bases spanning the gap. Per germline, CDR1 LNHNV and CDR2 YYDKDF (reference sequence). The CDR3 protein is CATSRPTENQETQYF. CDR3 DNA sequence: TGTGCCACCAGCAGACCGACAGAAAACCAAGAGACCCAGTACTTC.

CDR3 loop: CASSFRTGAGNTIYF. CDR3 DNA: TGTGCCAGCAGCTTTCGGACAGGGGCTGGAAACACCATATATTTT. This chain connects TRBV9 to TRBJ1-3; 9 bases map to TRBD1. The CDR3 covers 15 residues. The ends lost 4 bases at V and 2 bases at J; junction bases unmatched: 4. Germline values: CDR1 SGDLS, CDR2 YYNGEE. The entire variable domain, with the rest obtained from reference TRBV9 and TRBJ1-3, is as follows: DSGVTQTPKHLITATGQRVTLRCSPRSGDLSVYWYQQSLDQGLQFLIQYYNGEERAKGNILERFSAQQFPDLHSELNLSSLELGDSALYFCASSFRTGAGNTIYFGEGSWLTVV.

The V call is TRBV15, the J call TRBJ2-7, with unresolved D. Germline CDR1 reads LNHNV; CDR2 reads YYDKDF (reference sequence). This CDR3 has 14 amino acids. V gave up 1 base and J gave up 0 bases, with 7 bases separating them. The CDR3 is CATSRVQSSYEQYF. In DNA, the CDR3 is TGTGCCACCAGCAGAGTCCAGAGCTCCTACGAGCAGTACTTC.

The chain couples TRBV5-6 to TRBJ2-2; tentative D call: TRBD1 (6 bases). This CDR3 comprises 18 residues. The V end lost 0 bases, the J end lost 0 bases, and 15 bases lay between the germline ends. CDR1 SGHDT and CDR2 YYEEEE come from the germline V gene. CDR3: CASSLGPSGAPNTGELFF. The CDR3 bases are TGTGCCAGCAGCTTGGGGCCTTCAGGGGCCCCGAACACCGGGGAGCTGTTTTTT.

The chain is built from TRBV10-1 and TRBJ2-1; 9 nucleotides align to TRBD1. CDR3 size: 16 residues. Unmatched junction bases numbered 8, after V lost 2 bases and J lost 6 bases. CDR1 is WNHNN, CDR2 SYGVQD, per germline (reference sequence). The CDR3 region is CASSEGPGQGINEQFF. The CDR3 nucleotides are TGCGCCAGCAGTGAGGGACCGGGACAGGGTATCAATGAGCAGTTCTTC.

J is TRBJ2-7 and V is TRBV27; 9 nucleotides agree with TRBD2. V lost 5 bases to trimming and J lost 2 bases; unmatched junction nucleotides: 1. The germline CDR1 and CDR2 sequences are MNHEY and SMNVEV (reference sequence). The CDR3 has 13 amino acids. The DNA for the CDR3 is TGTGCCAGCAGTGGACTAGCGACCTACGAGCAGTACTTC. It is translated as CASSGLATYEQYF.

This clone appeared once. V is TRBV19 and J is TRBJ1-5; D gene ambiguous. This CDR3 contains 13 residues. V was clipped by 11 bases and J by 4 bases, with 15 bases between them. In germline, CDR1 is LNHDA, CDR2 SQIVND (reference sequence). Here the CDR3 DNA reads TGTGCCTCTGACTCCGACATAAATCAGCCCCAGCATTTT. Translated: CASDSDINQPQHF.

V usage is TRBV6-4 and J usage is TRBJ1-5; tentative D call: TRBD1 (6 bases). Per germline, CDR1 MRHNA and CDR2 SNTAGT. The V end lost 7 bases, the J end lost 2 bases, and 12 bases lay between the germline ends. The CDR3 consists of 14 residues. DNA for the CDR3: TGTGCCAGCATGCACAGGGTTGGCAATCAGCCCCAGCATTTT. Protein: CASMHRVGNQPQHF.